Detailed here is one T cell receptor beta chain. The read falls 3 residues short of the CDR3 end, and the missing part is taken from the germline J gene. Using immunoSEQ multiplex PCR, the repertoire was profiled, and TCRdb retains in-frame clones only, with some absent. Its table lists some 40,000 clones. The data originate from a study of T cells in women clearing cervical HPV infection. Study-level background: No precancer developed; the control's incident HPV16 infection cleared within 12 months. Blood came at first lesion visit for cases, post-clearance for controls.

This CDR3 has 15 residues. CDR1 and CDR2 (germline): SGHTA, FQGNSA. V lost 1 base and J lost 4; bases outside the gene matches: 2. The clonotype was recovered from a woman aged 18 to 69 with a cervical HPV16 infection that either progressed to CIN3+ or cleared (not recorded which). The chain links TRBV7-2 to TRBJ2-1; TRBD2 matches at 9 bases. Sequencing was performed on blood buffy coat. CDR3 sequence reads: CASSLVAGAYNEQFF. CDR3 bases read: TGTGCCAGCAGCTTAGTAGCGGGGGCTTACAATGAG. The full variable domain, with the rest looked up from reference TRBV7-2 and TRBJ2-1, is GAGVSQSPSNKVTEKGKDVELRCDPISGHTALYWYRQSLGQGLEFLIYFQGNSAPDKSGLPSDRFSAERTGGSVSTLTIQRTQQEDSAVYLCASSLVAGAYNEQFFGPGTRLTVL.